A selection of T cell receptor beta chains follows, all from one sample in a study of blood T cell repertoires in COVID-19. Libraries were prepared by immunoSEQ multiplex PCR; TCRdb keeps only in-frame clonotypes and omits some of them. The sample includes some 160,000 clones, over 80% of them seen just once. The sequencing sample was made of PBMCs or T cells enriched from blood (not recorded which). The receptors here all came from a woman in her thirties or forties who had recovered from COVID-19. CDR3s include the opening cysteine and the closing phenylalanine or tryptophan. D genes are given only for firm matches. Rows may omit the clone size; those that give it use once, few, many or a size class.

>TRBV4-1|TRBD1|TRBJ1-5|-
TGCGCCGGGGGACAGGGGGACCAGCCCCAGCATTTT
CAGGQGDQPQHF
>TRBV27|TRBD1|TRBJ2-3|once
TGTGCCAGCAGAGAAACCCGGGACAGTAGCACAGATACGCAGTATTTT
CASRETRDSSTDTQYF
>TRBV18|-|TRBJ1-1|few
TGTGCCAGCTCACCGGGGCAAGAGGTCACTGAAGCTTTCTTT
CASSPGQEVTEAFF
>TRBV6-5|TRBD2|TRBJ2-7|-
TGTGCCAGCAGCGCTCCTAGCGGGAGCGCCGGCGAGCAGTACTTC
CASSAPSGSAGEQYF
>TRBV12-3/TRBV12-4|-|TRBJ2-1|-
TGTGCCAGCAGTTTATCAGGGAACAATGAGCAGTTCTTC
CASSLSGNNEQFF
>TRBV19|-|TRBJ2-7|-
TGTGCCAGTAGTATTGGTCAGGACTTCAACGAGCAGTACTTC
CASSIGQDFNEQYF
>TRBV5-6|-|TRBJ1-5|-
TGTGCCAGCAGCTTGTCGGGTAATTATCAGCCCCAGCATTTT
CASSLSGNYQPQHF
>TRBV5-8|TRBD1|TRBJ2-1|-
TGTGCCAGCAGCTTAAAGGGGGCGGCGGAGCAGTTCTTC
CASSLKGAAEQFF
>TRBV6-5|-|TRBJ2-5|few
TGTGCCAGCAGTTACTCGGGGGGTCAAGAGACCCAGTACTTC
CASSYSGGQETQYF
>TRBV2|TRBD2|TRBJ2-1|-
TGTGCCAGCAACCCAGCGGGGGGTTCCTACAATGAGCAGTTCTTC
CASNPAGGSYNEQFF
>TRBV11-2|-|TRBJ1-1|-
TGTGCCAGCAGCTCCTATCCCACAGGAGTTAACACTGAAGCTTTCTTT
CASSSYPTGVNTEAFF
>TRBV29-1|-|TRBJ1-5|-
TGCAGCGTTGAAGAACGGGAGGGTCAGCCCCAGCATTTT
CSVEEREGQPQHF
>TRBV2|-|TRBJ1-5|-
TGTGCCAGCAGTCTAACCGGGAGAAATCAGCCCCAGCATTTT
CASSLTGRNQPQHF
>TRBV19|-|TRBJ1-1|-
TGTGCCAGTAGTACGAGACAGAACACTGAAGCTTTCTTT
CASSTRQNTEAFF
>TRBV7-3|TRBD1|TRBJ2-3|-
TGTGCCAGCAGCTTACAGGGGGGCACAGATACGCAGTATTTT
CASSLQGGTDTQYF
>TRBV5-1|TRBD2|TRBJ2-3|-
TGCGCCAGCGTTCTAGCGGACAACACAGATACGCAGTATTTT
CASVLADNTDTQYF
>TRBV4-2|-|TRBJ2-1|-
TGTGCCAGCAGCATGAGACCTAGTGACCTCTACAATGAGCAGTTCTTC
CASSMRPSDLYNEQFF
>TRBV6-5|TRBD1|TRBJ2-5|few
TGTGCCAGCACCGGACAGGTGCAAGAGACCCAGTACTTC
CASTGQVQETQYF
>TRBV9|TRBD1|TRBJ1-1|once
TGTGCCAGCAGCGTGGGACAGGAGGGCACTGAAGCTTTCTTT
CASSVGQEGTEAFF
>TRBV5-1|TRBD2|TRBJ2-1|-
TGCGCCAGCAGCTTCACTAGCGGGGGGGCCTTTGAGCAGTTCTTC
CASSFTSGGAFEQFF
>TRBV15|-|TRBJ1-6|-
TGTGCCACCAGCAGAGATCCCAGGGCTAATTCACCCCTCCACTTT
CATSRDPRANSPLHF
>TRBV4-1|-|TRBJ2-5|-
TGCGCCAGCAGCCAGAATGGCCAGCAAGAGACCCAGTACTTC
CASSQNGQQETQYF
>TRBV9|-|TRBJ2-5|-
TGTGCCAGCAGCCACCGGACTAAGGGTGCCCAAGAGACCCAGTACTTC
CASSHRTKGAQETQYF
>TRBV14|TRBD2|TRBJ2-3|-
TGTGCCAGCAGCCAAGCACCTAGCGGGACAGATACGCAGTATTTT
CASSQAPSGTDTQYF
>TRBV6-5|-|TRBJ1-6|-
TGTGCCAGCACCCTGGGGCTGAATTCACCCCTCCACTTT
CASTLGLNSPLHF
>TRBV5-1|-|TRBJ2-2|-
TGCGCCAGCAGCTTCCAGGGGATCGCGAACACCGGGGAGCTGTTTTTT
CASSFQGIANTGELFF
>TRBV4-1|-|TRBJ1-5|-
TGCGCCAGCAGCCAAGACCCTAGAAAAGGGGCTGTCAGCAATCAGCCCCAGCATTTT
CASSQDPRKGAVSNQPQHF
>TRBV4-1|-|TRBJ1-5|once
TGCGCCAGCAGCCAACAGCAAGGGGTAGCTCAGCCCCAGCATTTT
CASSQQQGVAQPQHF
>TRBV6-5|-|TRBJ1-1|few
TGTGCCAGCAAGGGGTCATTCGTCGGTGGCACTGAAGCTTTCTTT
CASKGSFVGGTEAFF
>TRBV25-1|TRBD1|TRBJ1-6|-
TGTGCCAGCACCCCGGACAGGGGGTCTAATTCACCCCTCCACTTT
CASTPDRGSNSPLHF
>TRBV5-8|-|TRBJ2-3|-
TGTGCCAGCAGCTTGGGGGGGCGGGGCACAGATACGCAGTATTTT
CASSLGGRGTDTQYF
>TRBV27|-|TRBJ1-6|-
TGTGCCAGCAGTTTACGGTATAATTCACCCCTCCACTTT
CASSLRYNSPLHF
>TRBV5-8|TRBD2|TRBJ2-1|-
TGTGCCAGCAGCACAAGCGGGAGGAACAATGAGCAGTTCTTC
CASSTSGRNNEQFF
>TRBV2|TRBD2|TRBJ2-5|-
TGTGCCAGCAGTGTGGGGGGGGGAGAGACCCAGTACTTC
CASSVGGGETQYF
>TRBV25-1|TRBD1|TRBJ1-1|once
TGTGCCAGCAGTGGGGACAGGGAGGACACTGAAGCTTTCTTT
CASSGDREDTEAFF
>TRBV7-8|TRBD2|TRBJ2-7|-
TGTGCCAGCAGCTTAGGGGCGGGGAGCGGGAGGGCCTACGAGCAGTACTTC
CASSLGAGSGRAYEQYF
>TRBV4-1|-|TRBJ1-3|few
TGCGCCAGCAGCCAAGCTCCGGGGGACTCTGGAAACACCATATATTTT
CASSQAPGDSGNTIYF
>TRBV29-1|TRBD1|TRBJ1-1|-
TGCAGCGGGAGCAACGACAGGGGTAACACTGAAGCTTTCTTT
CSGSNDRGNTEAFF
>TRBV18|TRBD1|TRBJ2-3|-
TGTGCCAGCTCTCAACAGGGGAGAGGCGATACGCAGTATTTT
CASSQQGRGDTQYF
>TRBV28|TRBD1|TRBJ2-7|-
TGTGCCAGCAGTTTCATGGGGTGGACAGGGGCCAACGAGCAGTACTTC
CASSFMGWTGANEQYF
>TRBV7-9|TRBD2|TRBJ2-1|once
TGTGCCAGCAGCTTAGTAACCCCGGGACTAGCGGGGACTAACAATGAGCAGTTCTTC
CASSLVTPGLAGTNNEQFF
>TRBV3-1/TRBV3-2|-|TRBJ1-6|-
TGTGCCAGCAGCCAAGGGCTTTCACCCCTCCACTTT
CASSQGLSPLHF
>TRBV9|-|TRBJ1-4|-
TGTGCCAGCAGCGTCGGGGGTGAAGCTAATGAAAAACTGTTTTTT
CASSVGGEANEKLFF
>TRBV29-1|TRBD1|TRBJ1-2|-
TGCAGCGTTGACTCGGCCGGGACAGGGGTCCTCTATGACTATGGCTACACCTTC
CSVDSAGTGVLYDYGYTF
>TRBV6-1|-|TRBJ2-2|-
TGTGCCAGCAGTGTAAAGACTTACGCGAACACCGGGGAGCTGTTTTTT
CASSVKTYANTGELFF